A single sample is the source of the 26 T cell receptor beta chains below, sequenced in a study of cytomegalovirus exposure and HLA in healthy donors. The PCR was carried out with 60 Vbeta primers and 13 Jbeta primers. Clones were read by immunoSEQ multiplex PCR, and TCRdb kept only the in-frame ones, dropping some. The sample holds around 50,000 clones; 45% to 70% are singletons and the top ten take approximately 12%. Source material: PBMCs. The source is a human donor in good health.

The chain links TRBV4-3 to TRBJ2-7, with 8 nucleotides matching TRBD1. V was pared by 1 base and J by 1 base, with 12 bases of the junction left unmatched. This CDR3 comprises 18 residues. In germline, CDR1 is LGHNA, CDR2 YSLEER. DNA for the CDR3: TGCGCCAGCAGCCAAGGGGCGGGGACAGGCCCCGGGTCCTACGAGCAGTACTTC. It specifies CASSQGAGTGPGSYEQYF.

The V call is TRBV19, the J call TRBJ1-2; 8 positions agree with TRBD1. Germline V gene lookup returns CDR1 LNHDA and CDR2 SQIVND (reference sequence). The ends lost 5 bases at V and 1 base at J; junction bases unmatched: 12. The CDR3 loop spans 17 amino acids. In DNA form, the CDR3 reads TGTGCCAGTAGTTCCCAAAGGGGGACAGGTAATAACTATGGCTACACCTTC. As protein: CASSSQRGTGNNYGYTF.

This chain joins TRBV27 and TRBJ2-2; D is possibly TRBD2 (6 bases). CDR1 is MNHEY, CDR2 SMNVEV, per germline (reference sequence). This CDR3 has 14 residues. V was shortened by 5 bases and J by 6 bases, with 13 bases between the two germline ends. CDR3 DNA sequence: TGTGCCAGCAGTCTCCGTCCGGGAGCCGGGGAGCTGTTTTTT. It encodes CASSLRPGAGELFF.

This clone was seen a few times. The CDR3 DNA reads TGCGCCAGCAGCTTGGGGCGGGTGAGCTATGGCTACACCTTC. Translating gives CASSLGRVSYGYTF. This rearrangement joins TRBV5-1 to TRBJ1-2; D uncertain. The CDR3 runs 14 residues. Trimming pared 0 bases from V and 4 bases from J, leaving 10 bases between. The germline CDR1 and CDR2 sequences are SGHRS and YFSETQ. The variable domain in full, with the rest retrieved from reference TRBV5-1 and TRBJ1-2, is KAGVTQTPRYLIKTRGQQVTLSCSPISGHRSVSWYQQTPGQGLQFLFEYFSETQRNKGNFPGRFSGRQFSNSRSEMNVSTLELGDSALYLCASSLGRVSYGYTFGSGTRLTVV.

V gene TRBV27 combines with J gene TRBJ1-3, with a tentative D call TRBD1 (6 bases). This CDR3 has 16 residues. The V end was cut by 4 bases, the J end by 3 bases, with 16 bases between. Germline loops: CDR1 MNHEY, CDR2 SMNVEV (reference sequence). CDR3 sequence: CASSSGQLRYGNTIYF. The CDR3 DNA is TGTGCCAGCAGTTCCGGACAGCTTCGTTATGGAAACACCATATATTTT.

The genes are TRBV19 and TRBJ2-7, with D possibly being TRBD2 (6 bases). V was cut by 8 bases and J by 0 bases, with 14 bases left in between. Germline CDR1 is LNHDA and CDR2 is SQIVND (reference sequence). There are 14 residues in the CDR3. CDR3 nucleotide sequence: TGTGCCAGTTCCGGGGGATCAGGCTCCTACGAGCAGTACTTC. The encoded protein is CASSGGSGSYEQYF.

This chain links TRBV15 with TRBJ2-7; D may be TRBD1 (6 bases). This CDR3 spans 18 amino acids. V lost 2 bases and J lost 6, with 26 bases in between. From germline, CDR1 is LNHNV and CDR2 YYDKDF (reference sequence). The DNA for the CDR3 is TGTGCCACCAGCAGACCTTTCCACCGACAGGTGGCTCTGGGCGAGCAGTACTTC. Translation: CATSRPFHRQVALGEQYF.

The chain recombines TRBV9 with TRBJ1-1, with 8 bases aligning to TRBD1. CDR1 is SGDLS and CDR2 is YYNGEE in the germline V gene. The CDR3 runs to 13 residues. The ends lost 3 bases at V and 8 bases at J; junction bases unmatched: 6. CDR3 sequence reads: CASSAQGATEAFF. In nucleotides, the CDR3 is TGTGCCAGCAGCGCGCAGGGGGCCACAGAAGCTTTCTTT.

The chain links TRBV11-2 to TRBJ1-6; no firm D call. The V end lost 4 bases, the J end lost 0 bases, and 4 bases lay between the germline ends. The CDR3 has 14 amino acids. Germline V CDR1 and CDR2: SGHAT, FQNNGV. CDR3 sequence reads: CASSWSSYNSPLHF. The CDR3 nucleotides are TGTGCCAGCAGCTGGAGCTCCTATAATTCACCCCTCCACTTT.

The gene calls are TRBV7-9 and TRBJ2-2; 10 nucleotides match TRBD2. This CDR3 has 16 residues. Germline V CDR1 and CDR2: SEHNR, FQNEAQ (reference sequence). V lost 6 bases and J lost 6; bases outside the gene matches: 10. The DNA for the CDR3 is TGTGCCAGCAGACGGGTTAGCGGGGGGACCTCCGGGGAGCTGTTTTTT. This encodes CASRRVSGGTSGELFF.

This chain joins TRBV5-5 and TRBJ2-3, with D possibly matching TRBD2 (5 bases). V shed 1 base and J shed 3 bases, with 9 bases lying between them. The CDR3 has 14 amino acids. CDR1 and CDR2 (germline): SGHKS, YYEKEE (reference sequence). The CDR3 nucleotides read TGTGCCAGCAGCTTGTATGAGGGAACAGATACGCAGTATTTT. Translating gives CASSLYEGTDTQYF.

This clone was seen a handful of times. V usage is TRBV29-1 and J usage is TRBJ2-7, with a weak D call TRBD2 (5 bases). This CDR3 spans 11 amino acids. Germline loops: CDR1 SQVTM, CDR2 ANQGSEA. The CDR3 sequence: CSAASPGEQYF. Here the CDR3 DNA reads TGCAGTGCTGCCTCTCCGGGGGAGCAGTACTTC.

The rearrangement joins TRBV30 to TRBJ1-1, with D possibly matching TRBD1 (5 bases). Germline CDR1 is GTSNPN and CDR2 is SVGIG (reference sequence). V dropped 5 bases and J dropped 1 base, with 17 bases sitting between them. CDR3 length: 15 residues. The CDR3 sequence: CAWAEGLLANTEAFF. The DNA of the CDR3 is TGTGCCTGGGCGGAGGGGCTATTGGCGAACACTGAAGCTTTCTTT.

The V and J genes are TRBV14 and TRBJ2-7; D gene uncertain. CDR3 size: 15 residues. V was cut by 0 bases and J by 4 bases, with 13 bases left in between. CDR1 and CDR2 (germline): SGHDN, FVKESK. CDR3 sequence: CASSQDGPGSYEQYF. In nucleotides, the CDR3 is TGTGCCAGCAGCCAAGATGGGCCAGGATCATACGAGCAGTACTTC.

The rearrangement uses TRBV2 and TRBJ1-2; 7 bases are shared with TRBD1. The CDR3 length is 12 residues. V lost 7 bases to trimming and J lost 8 bases; unmatched junction nucleotides: 7. Germline lookup yields CDR1 SNHLY and CDR2 FYNNEI. The CDR3 coding sequence is TGTGCCAGCATACAGGGGTGGGAGGGCTACACCTTC. This sequence encodes CASIQGWEGYTF.

The V gene is TRBV4-1, the J gene TRBJ1-2; 7 bases map to TRBD1. Germline assignment: CDR1 MGHRA and CDR2 YSYEKL. The CDR3 loop spans 12 amino acids. V lost 0 bases and J lost 8; bases outside the gene matches: 0. In DNA, the CDR3 is TGCGCCAGCAGCCAAGAGACAGGGGGCTACACCTTC. It specifies CASSQETGGYTF.

The chain joins TRBV30 to TRBJ1-4; weak D call: TRBD1 (6 bases). V gave up 2 bases and J gave up 8 bases, with 12 bases separating them. Germline CDR1 is GTSNPN and CDR2 is SVGIG (reference sequence). There are 13 residues in the CDR3. The CDR3 sequence: CAWSITGREKLFF. The DNA of the CDR3 is TGTGCCTGGAGTATCACAGGGAGAGAAAAACTGTTTTTT.

In this sample, this clone turned up once. The chain joins TRBV23-1 to TRBJ2-7; TRBD2 might be the D (5 bases). TRBV23-1 is flagged as an ORF with uncertain function. The CDR3 has 12 residues. V lost 8 bases and J lost 9, with 17 bases in between. The CDR3 spells CASGSTESGQYF. CDR3 in DNA: TGCGCCAGCGGCTCCACCGAAAGCGGGCAGTACTTC.

This clone was found a few times. The chain couples TRBV5-1 to TRBJ2-5; D unresolved. Trimming stripped 2 bases from V and 0 bases from J, with 8 bases between. The CDR3 covers 14 residues. Per germline, CDR1 SGHRS and CDR2 YFSETQ. CDR3 sequence reads: CASSFQADQETQYF. CDR3 nucleotide sequence: TGCGCCAGCAGCTTCCAGGCAGACCAAGAGACCCAGTACTTC. The variable domain in full, completed from reference TRBV5-1 and TRBJ2-5, reads KAGVTQTPRYLIKTRGQQVTLSCSPISGHRSVSWYQQTPGQGLQFLFEYFSETQRNKGNFPGRFSGRQFSNSRSEMNVSTLELGDSALYLCASSFQADQETQYFGPGTRLLVL.

The chain uses TRBV5-1 and TRBJ2-7, with a weak D call TRBD1 (6 bases). The ends were cut back, 7 bases at V and 6 bases at J, with 17 bases in the middle. The CDR3 has 13 residues. Germline V gene sequence: CDR1 SGHRS, CDR2 YFSETQ. Here the CDR3 DNA reads TGCGCCAGCCGAGAACAGGGTCAGGGCGAGCAGTACTTC. This translates into CASREQGQGEQYF.

The rearrangement links TRBV4-2 to TRBJ1-6, with D possibly matching TRBD1 (6 bases). The V gene's germline CDR1 is LGHNA and CDR2 YNFKEQ. This CDR3 has 16 residues. Trimming took 4 bases from V and 7 from J, leaving 17 bases between them. The CDR3 loop reads CASSPAGGGQNSPLHF. The DNA of the CDR3 is TGTGCCAGCAGCCCGGCGGGCGGGGGGCAAAATTCACCCCTCCACTTT.

The chain links TRBV6-1 to TRBJ1-1; D is unclear. The CDR3 has 14 amino acids. V lost 7 bases, J lost 0 bases, and 12 bases lay in between. The germline V gene encodes CDR1 MNHNS and CDR2 SASEGT. The CDR3 loop is CASNQWAMNTEAFF. The CDR3 DNA sequence: TGTGCCAGCAATCAATGGGCCATGAACACTGAAGCTTTCTTT.

This rearrangement joins TRBV7-3 to TRBJ1-2, with 7 bases lining up with TRBD1. There are 14 residues in the CDR3. Germline V gene lookup returns CDR1 SGHTA and CDR2 FQGTGA. With 6 bases clipped from V and 4 bases from J, the junction kept 8 bases outside the gene matches. CDR3 coding DNA: TGTGCCAGCAGAGACTGGACAGGTCCCTATGGCTACACCTTC. Translating it yields CASRDWTGPYGYTF.

This clone was observed a handful of times. This sequence joins TRBV7-6 and TRBJ2-1; weak D call: TRBD1 (6 bases). V lost 5 bases and J lost 6, with 14 bases in between. The germline gives CDR1 SGHVS, CDR2 FNYEAQ. The CDR3 sequence is 14 residues long. The CDR3 reads CASSPQRGGNEQFF. The DNA of the CDR3 is TGTGCCAGCAGCCCCCAGAGAGGGGGCAATGAGCAGTTCTTC. The variable domain in full, completed from reference TRBV7-6 and TRBJ2-1, reads GAGVSQSPRYKVTKRGQDVALRCDPISGHVSLYWYRQALGQGPEFLTYFNYEAQQDKSGLPNDRFSAERPEGSISTLTIQRTEQRDSAMYRCASSPQRGGNEQFFGPGTRLTVL.

The chain recombines TRBV6-6 with TRBJ1-2, with D maybe TRBD1 (5 bases). The V end lost 7 bases, the J end lost 4 bases, and 13 bases lay between the germline ends. Germline CDR1 is MNHNY and CDR2 is SVGAGI (reference sequence). There are 13 residues in the CDR3. DNA for the CDR3: TGTGCCAGCAACAAGCGGGGGGGCTATGGCTACACCTTC. It specifies CASNKRGGYGYTF.

The chain combines TRBV27 with TRBJ1-5; D is uncertain. The CDR3 is 17 residues long. Between the trimmed V and J ends, which lost 4 bases and 2 bases, there was a span of 18 bases. The germline CDR1 and CDR2 sequences are MNHEY and SMNVEV (reference sequence). CDR3 in amino acids: CASSSAARAGRNQPQHF. DNA of the CDR3: TGTGCCAGCAGTTCCGCCGCGAGGGCAGGTCGCAATCAGCCCCAGCATTTT.